This T cell receptor beta chain emerged from a study of shared clonotypes between healthy human individuals. Background on the study: Donors consisted of a couple of women and a few men between 18 and 49.

CDR1 and CDR2 from the germline V gene are LNHDA and SQIVND (reference sequence). CDR3 length equals 15 residues. The method was immunoSEQ multiplex PCR; TCRdb's version includes in-frame clones alone and lacks a portion of them. The sample comprises 2 million to 2.5 million clones, more than 85% of which are singletons, and 0.39% rests with the top ten. The receptor was derived from a man aged 18 to 35 in good health. Some clones in this sample may be carry-over from other donors' samples. The chain links TRBV19 to TRBJ1-1, with D tentatively TRBD1 (5 bases). The material sequenced was naive CD4+ T cells from PBMCs. The subset here: CD45RA+ positively selected. CDR3 bases: TGTGCTACAAAGAACTACAGGAACCCGAACACTGAAGCTTTCTTT. Its translation: CATKNYRNPNTEAFF.